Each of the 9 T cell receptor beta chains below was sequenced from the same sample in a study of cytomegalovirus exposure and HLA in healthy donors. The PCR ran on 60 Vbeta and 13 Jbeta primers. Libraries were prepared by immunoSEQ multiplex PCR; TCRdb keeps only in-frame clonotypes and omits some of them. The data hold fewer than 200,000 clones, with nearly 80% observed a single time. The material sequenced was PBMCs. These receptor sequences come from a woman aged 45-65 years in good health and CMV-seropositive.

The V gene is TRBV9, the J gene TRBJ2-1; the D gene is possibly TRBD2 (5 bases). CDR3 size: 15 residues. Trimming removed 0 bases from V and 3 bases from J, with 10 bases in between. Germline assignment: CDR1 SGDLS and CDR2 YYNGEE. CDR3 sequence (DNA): TGTGCCAGCAGCGTAGAAATTACTAGCTACAATGAGCAGTTCTTC. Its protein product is CASSVEITSYNEQFF.

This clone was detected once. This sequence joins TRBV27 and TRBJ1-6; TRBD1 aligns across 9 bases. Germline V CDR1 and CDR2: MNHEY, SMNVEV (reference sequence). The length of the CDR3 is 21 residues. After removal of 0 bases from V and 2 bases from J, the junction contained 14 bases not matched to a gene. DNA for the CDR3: TGTGCCAGCAGTTTATCGATTCCTATGGGACAGGGTGGGCCCTATAATTCACCCCTCCACTTT. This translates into CASSLSIPMGQGGPYNSPLHF.

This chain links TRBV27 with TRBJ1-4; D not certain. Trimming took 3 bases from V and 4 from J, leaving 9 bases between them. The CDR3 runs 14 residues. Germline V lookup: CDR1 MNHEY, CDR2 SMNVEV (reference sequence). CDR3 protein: CASSLSGFNEKLFF. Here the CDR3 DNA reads TGTGCCAGCAGTTTGTCGGGGTTTAATGAAAAACTGTTTTTT.

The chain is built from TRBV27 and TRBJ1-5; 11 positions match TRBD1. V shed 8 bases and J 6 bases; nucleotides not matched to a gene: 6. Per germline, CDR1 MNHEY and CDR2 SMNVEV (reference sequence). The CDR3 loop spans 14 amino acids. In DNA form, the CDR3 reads TGTGCCAGCGGAGGGACAGGGGGAGGTCAGCCCCAGCATTTT. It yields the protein CASGGTGGGQPQHF.

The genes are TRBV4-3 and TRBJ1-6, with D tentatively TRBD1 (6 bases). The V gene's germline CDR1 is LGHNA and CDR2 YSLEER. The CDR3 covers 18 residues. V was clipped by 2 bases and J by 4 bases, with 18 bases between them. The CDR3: CASSQQPWTAEYNSPLHF. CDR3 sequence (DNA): TGCGCCAGCAGCCAACAACCCTGGACAGCAGAATATAATTCACCCCTCCACTTT.

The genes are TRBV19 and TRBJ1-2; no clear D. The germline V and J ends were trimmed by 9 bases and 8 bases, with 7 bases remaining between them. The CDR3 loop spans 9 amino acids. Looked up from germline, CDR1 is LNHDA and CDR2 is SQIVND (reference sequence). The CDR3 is CARPRGYTF. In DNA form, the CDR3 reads TGTGCCAGGCCCAGGGGCTACACCTTC.

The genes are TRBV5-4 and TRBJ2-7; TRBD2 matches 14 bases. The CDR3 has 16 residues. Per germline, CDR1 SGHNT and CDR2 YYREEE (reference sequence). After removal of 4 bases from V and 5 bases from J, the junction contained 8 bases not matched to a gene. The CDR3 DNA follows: TGTGCCAGCAGCACCCGACTAGCGGGAGGGTCGGACGAGCAGTACTTC. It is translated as CASSTRLAGGSDEQYF. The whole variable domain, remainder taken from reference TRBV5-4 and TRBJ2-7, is ETGVTQSPTHLIKTRGQQVTLRCSSQSGHNTVSWYQQALGQGPQFIFQYYREEENGRGNFPPRFSGLQFPNYSSELNVNALELDDSALYLCASSTRLAGGSDEQYFGPGTRLTVT.

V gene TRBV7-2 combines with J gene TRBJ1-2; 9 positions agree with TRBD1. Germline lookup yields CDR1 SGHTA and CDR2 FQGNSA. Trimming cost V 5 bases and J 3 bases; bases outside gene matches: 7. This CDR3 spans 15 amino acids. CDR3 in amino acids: CASSLSGTGYYGYTF. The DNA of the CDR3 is TGTGCCAGCAGCCTTTCCGGGACAGGGTACTATGGCTACACCTTC.

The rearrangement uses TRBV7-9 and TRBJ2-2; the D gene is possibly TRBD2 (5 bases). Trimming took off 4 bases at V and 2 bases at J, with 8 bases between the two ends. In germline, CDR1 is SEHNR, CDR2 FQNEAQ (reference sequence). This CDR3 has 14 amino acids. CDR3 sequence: CASSWTGNTGELFF. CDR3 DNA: TGTGCCAGCAGCTGGACTGGAAACACCGGGGAGCTGTTTTTT.